The 28 T cell receptor beta chains reported below all come from one sample, sequenced in a study of blood T cells in healthy people across ages. Together with a sample-barcoded 5' primer, a J-beta primer mix was included in a second PCR lasting about 7 to 11 cycles. TCRdb independently ran MiXCR on the 5' RACE reads; one entry per CDR3 protein. The profile covers approximately 730,000 distinct CDR3 sequences, with approximately 55% appearing a single time and about 42% taken by the ten largest. Sequences were obtained from blood. The receptors were sampled from a man aged 80 or over in good health.

This clonotype was recorded at least ten times. CDR3 protein: CASRKNPNPGEETQYF. Written as DNA, the CDR3 is TGTGCCAGCAGGAAGAACCCAAACCCGGGAGAAGAGACCCAGTACTTC. V gene TRBV2 combines with J gene TRBJ2-5, with TRBD2 as a possible D gene (6 bases). Looked up from germline, CDR1 is SNHLY and CDR2 is FYNNEI. V lost 6 bases and J lost 3, with 20 bases in between. This CDR3 has 16 amino acids.

The rearrangement links TRBV6-4 to TRBJ2-3; possible D gene TRBD2, 5 bases. The germline CDR1 and CDR2 sequences are MRHNA and SNTAGT. The CDR3 runs to 14 residues. Trimming removed 2 bases from V and 4 bases from J, with 10 bases in between. The CDR3 sequence is CASSDRSGADTQYF. DNA for the CDR3: TGTGCCAGCAGTGACCGGAGCGGCGCAGATACGCAGTATTTT.

The rearrangement links TRBV15 to TRBJ2-4, with 12 bases identical to TRBD2. The DNA end lines up better with TRBJ2-7; the J call may be wrong. This CDR3 comprises 18 residues. Germline CDR1 is LNHNV and CDR2 is YYDKDF (reference sequence). CDR3 sequence reads: CATSRDPRTSGASYEQYF. The CDR3 DNA reads as TGTGCCACCAGCAGAGATCCTAGGACTAGCGGGGCTTCCTACGAGCAGTACTTC.

The rearrangement links TRBV7-2 to TRBJ2-7; the D is unclear. Trimming took off 4 bases at V and 3 bases at J, with 16 bases between the two ends. CDR3 length: 15 residues. Germline-derived CDR1 and CDR2 are SGHTA and FQGNSA. The CDR3 region is CASSSVEVGDYEQYF. DNA of the CDR3: TGTGCCAGCAGCTCGGTCGAGGTAGGCGACTACGAGCAGTACTTC.

The chain is built from TRBV30 and TRBJ2-5; TRBD2 matches 10 bases. The germline V gene encodes CDR1 GTSNPN and CDR2 SVGIG (reference sequence). V shed 0 bases and J 1 base; nucleotides not matched to a gene: 2. The CDR3 runs 15 residues. The CDR3: CAWSVLAGLQETQYF. The CDR3 coding sequence is TGTGCCTGGAGTGTACTAGCGGGACTCCAAGAGACCCAGTACTTC.

This clonotype came up a few times. The chain joins TRBV5-8 to TRBJ2-6; the D gene is possibly TRBD1 (5 bases). Trimming shortened V by 4 bases and J by 1 base, and 12 bases separated the two germline ends. The CDR3 sequence is 16 residues long. Germline CDR1 reads SGHTS; CDR2 reads YDEGEE. For the CDR3, the DNA is TGTGCCAGCAGCCCCCAGGGTTCTTCTGGGGCCAACGTCCTGACTTTC. Protein product: CASSPQGSSGANVLTF.

The chain is built from TRBV28 and TRBJ1-2; 7 nucleotides align to TRBD1. The germline gives CDR1 MDHEN, CDR2 SYDVKM. There are 14 residues in the CDR3. The V gene end was trimmed by 6 bases and the J gene end by 7 bases; junction bases not matched to a gene: 11. The CDR3 reads CASRGRSGGLGYTF. CDR3 nucleotide sequence: TGTGCCAGCAGGGGACGGTCAGGGGGTCTTGGCTACACCTTC.

This clonotype was counted between two and nine times. The chain carries TRBV7-9 and TRBJ1-2; the D gene is possibly TRBD1 (5 bases). The CDR3 length is 14 residues. CDR1 is SEHNR, CDR2 FQNEAQ, per germline (reference sequence). Deletions cut 5 bases from V and 2 bases from J, with 12 bases between. The chain's CDR3 is CASSPWTPNYGYTF. Written as DNA, the CDR3 is TGTGCCAGCAGCCCATGGACACCGAACTATGGCTACACCTTC.

The J gene is TRBJ2-5, the V gene TRBV7-2; 12 positions match TRBD2. The DNA end favors TRBJ2-7, so the J call may be wrong. The length of the CDR3 is 17 residues. Germline values: CDR1 SGHTA, CDR2 FQGNSA. In DNA, the CDR3 is TGTGCCAGCAGCTTTCTAGCGGGAGGGGCGGTGACCCACGAGCAGTACTTC. Residues: CASSFLAGGAVTHEQYF.

The genes are TRBV29-1 and TRBJ2-7; D uncertain. Germline CDR1 SQVTM, CDR2 ANQGSEA. The CDR3 loop spans 12 amino acids. The V gene lost 4 bases and the J gene lost 2 bases, with 9 bases spanning the gap. CDR3 DNA: TGCAGCGTTGGGGCGAACCCCTACGAGCAGTACTTC. It yields the protein CSVGANPYEQYF.

The V gene is TRBV3-1, the J gene TRBJ1-5, with D maybe TRBD1 (6 bases). CDR3 length: 15 residues. CDR1 is LGHDT and CDR2 is YNNKEL in the germline V gene (reference sequence). V was shortened by 1 base and J by 5 bases, with 12 bases between the two germline ends. CDR3 sequence reads: CASSQGSGGHQPQHF. CDR3 in DNA: TGTGCCAGCAGCCAAGGCAGTGGGGGCCATCAGCCCCAGCATTTT.

This rearrangement joins TRBV20-1 to TRBJ2-3; 8 bases are shared with TRBD1. CDR1 is DFQATT and CDR2 is SNEGSKA in the germline V gene (reference sequence). The CDR3 extends over 15 amino acids. The ends lost 1 base at V and 14 bases at J; junction bases unmatched: 17. The CDR3 nucleotides read TGCAGTGCTAGAGGTCAGGGGGCGGCGGACAGATACGCGTATTTT. It yields the protein CSARGQGAADRYAYF.

This clonotype was detected only a few times. The chain joins TRBV20-1 to TRBJ2-5; unclear D gene. CDR1 is DFQATT and CDR2 is SNEGSKA in the germline V gene (reference sequence). V was clipped by 1 base and J by 5 bases, with 11 bases between them. This CDR3 comprises 13 residues. CDR3 amino acids: CSARGSLTETQYF. The CDR3 region has the DNA TGCAGTGCTAGAGGATCTTTAACCGAGACCCAGTACTTC.

In its sample, this clonotype was seen once. This chain joins TRBV3-1 and TRBJ2-1; 7 nucleotides match TRBD2. This CDR3 spans 15 amino acids. The ends lost 1 base at V and 5 bases at J; junction bases unmatched: 5. Germline values: CDR1 LGHDT, CDR2 YNNKEL (reference sequence). Here the CDR3 DNA reads TGTGCCAGCAGCCAAGTAGCTAGCGGCCACAATGAGCAGTTCTTC. Its protein product is CASSQVASGHNEQFF.

V and J are TRBV27 and TRBJ2-1, with a tentative D call TRBD2 (6 bases). CDR1 is MNHEY and CDR2 is SMNVEV in the germline V gene (reference sequence). The CDR3 totals 14 residues. The germline V and J ends were trimmed by 5 bases and 9 bases, with 17 bases remaining between them. The CDR3 here is CASSGGSGVGEQFF. CDR3 nucleotide sequence: TGTGCCAGCAGTGGGGGTAGCGGAGTAGGTGAGCAGTTCTTC.

This clonotype was detected only a few times. The CDR3 loop is CASSESPGGSLVNEQFF. The CDR3 DNA reads as TGTGCCAGCAGTGAATCCCCCGGCGGGAGTCTTGTCAATGAGCAGTTCTTC. The chain employs TRBV25-1 and TRBJ2-1; 7 nucleotides align to TRBD2. The CDR3 runs to 17 residues. CDR1 MGHDK and CDR2 SYGVNS come from the germline V gene. V lost 1 base, J lost 6 bases, and 12 bases stayed unmatched.

In this sample, this clonotype turned up many times. A read error may produce the germline difference seen at one junction end. The rearrangement uses TRBV5-1 and TRBJ2-1, with TRBD2 matching over 13 bases. The CDR3 contains 15 residues. Germline CDR1 and CDR2: SGHRS and YFSETQ. Written as DNA, the CDR3 is TGTGCCAGCAGCCCGGGACTAGCGGGATACAATGAGCAGTTCTTC. This translates into CASSPGLAGYNEQFF.

This rearrangement joins TRBV18 to TRBJ2-1; D not resolved. CDR1 is KGHSH and CDR2 is LQKENI in the germline V gene. The CDR3 totals 13 residues. V lost 2 bases and J lost 4, with 6 bases in between. The CDR3, as DNA: TGTGCCAGCTCACCATCCCATTACAATGAGCAGTTCTTC. The encoded protein is CASSPSHYNEQFF.

This clonotype occurred a few times. This chain links TRBV20-1 with TRBJ2-3; 11 positions agree with TRBD2. After removal of 2 bases from V and 5 bases from J, the junction contained 15 bases not matched to a gene. Germline-derived CDR1 and CDR2 are DFQATT and SNEGSKA (reference sequence). The CDR3 consists of 18 residues. The CDR3 DNA is TGCAGTGCTAGACCGGGGGTAGTGACTAGCGGGGTGGTAGATACGCAGTATTTT. It yields the protein CSARPGVVTSGVVDTQYF.

The rearrangement uses TRBV28 and TRBJ2-5, with D perhaps matching TRBD2 (6 bases). Trimming shortened V by 8 bases and J by 9 bases, and 25 bases separated the two germline ends. Looked up from germline, CDR1 is MDHEN and CDR2 is SYDVKM. There are 15 residues in the CDR3. The CDR3 sequence: CASREGLTEGMAQYF. The CDR3 DNA sequence: TGTGCCAGCCGTGAAGGGTTGACGGAGGGGATGGCCCAGTACTTC.

The J gene is TRBJ1-2, the V gene TRBV2; D gene ambiguous. The ends were cut back, 7 bases at V and 8 bases at J, with 17 bases in the middle. The CDR3 has 13 amino acids. Germline V lookup: CDR1 SNHLY, CDR2 FYNNEI. The CDR3 loop is CASNAREPRGYTF. Written as DNA, the CDR3 is TGTGCCAGCAATGCCCGGGAGCCGAGGGGCTACACCTTC.

CDR3 protein: CASSQDGLAGWNNEQFF. The CDR3 DNA follows: TGTGCCAGCAGCCAAGACGGGCTAGCGGGATGGAACAATGAGCAGTTCTTC. The rearrangement links TRBV3-1 to TRBJ2-1, with TRBD2 matching 9 bases. Trimming removed 0 bases from V and 5 bases from J; junction bases left unmatched: 8. This CDR3 is 17 amino acids long. CDR1 and CDR2 from the germline V gene are LGHDT and YNNKEL (reference sequence).

The rearrangement links TRBV28 to TRBJ1-2; D uncertain. Trimming removed 8 bases from V and 2 bases from J, with 15 bases in between. Germline V gene data show CDR1 as MDHEN and CDR2 as SYDVKM. This CDR3 region has 14 residues. This CDR3 reads CASAPGGGNYGYTF. CDR3 bases: TGTGCCAGCGCGCCGGGCGGAGGGAACTATGGCTACACCTTC.

In regard to this clonotype: A much larger clone differs by one base, so this may be a read error. The chain carries TRBV10-3 and TRBJ2-7; TRBD1 agrees at 7 bases. Germline CDR1 and CDR2: ENHRY and SYGVKD. V shed 10 bases and J 3 bases; nucleotides not matched to a gene: 9. The CDR3 length is 13 residues. The CDR3 coding sequence is TGTGCCACCGTAGGACAGGCCAACTACGAGCAGTACTTC. It is translated as CATVGQANYEQYF.

This clonotype came up a few times. The genes are TRBV7-3 and TRBJ2-5; 10 nucleotides match TRBD2. V lost 3 bases, J lost 2 bases, and 12 bases stayed unmatched. The CDR3 has 18 amino acids. CDR1 is SGHTA, CDR2 FQGTGA, per germline. The CDR3 reads CASSLASGRARGQETQYF. Here the CDR3 DNA reads TGTGCCAGCAGCTTGGCCAGCGGGAGGGCCAGAGGGCAAGAGACCCAGTACTTC.

J is TRBJ1-3 and V is TRBV4-1; D unclear. V was trimmed by 0 bases and J by 2 bases, leaving 8 bases between them. Germline lookup yields CDR1 MGHRA and CDR2 YSYEKL. The CDR3 loop spans 15 amino acids. CDR3 region: CASSQDRMTGNTIYF. The CDR3 DNA is TGCGCCAGCAGCCAAGACAGGATGACTGGAAACACCATATATTTT.

This clonotype appeared once. The chain links TRBV7-9 to TRBJ2-7; perhaps TRBD1 as D (7 bases). Germline CDR1 is SEHNR and CDR2 is FQNEAQ (reference sequence). The CDR3 consists of 13 residues. Trimming took off 6 bases at V and 3 bases at J, with 12 bases between the two ends. The CDR3 loop is CASRRDSHYEQYF. CDR3 DNA sequence: TGTGCCAGCAGGCGGGACAGTCACTACGAGCAGTACTTC. The full variable domain, in which reference TRBV7-9 and TRBJ2-7 provide the parts outside the CDR3, is DTGVSQNPRHKITKRGQNVTFRCDPISEHNRLYWYRQTLGQGPEFLTYFQNEAQLEKSRLLSDRFSAERPKGSFSTLEIQRTEQGDSAMYLCASRRDSHYEQYFGPGTRLTVT.

The chain's CDR3 is CASITQGAVHEQYF. DNA for the CDR3: TGTGCCAGCATCACACAGGGGGCGGTCCACGAGCAGTACTTC. The chain links TRBV11-2 to TRBJ2-5; 9 bases agree with TRBD1. The last part of the DNA fits TRBJ2-7 better; the J call may be wrong. The CDR3 length is 14 residues. CDR1 and CDR2 (germline): SGHAT, FQNNGV.